This TCR beta chain was captured in a study of blood T cell repertoires in COVID-19. Study-level background: PBMCs, B-cell-depleted T cells, or T cells provided the cDNA or gDNA that made up the material.

In the study's own analysis: Reference gene primers were amplified, and this amplification served to estimate nucleated cell counts. Data came from immunoSEQ multiplex PCR; TCRdb stores just in-frame clones and leaves some out. V, J and clone size derive from that table, while D and trimming were established from the DNA sequence. The sample has 120,000 or so clones, around four fifths seen once; the top ten hold roughly 25%. This CDR3 has 14 amino acids. Germline assignment: CDR1 MNHEY and CDR2 SVGAGI. The ends were cut back, 0 bases at V and 2 bases at J, with 7 bases in the middle. The J gene is TRBJ1-2, the V gene TRBV6-5; D gene ambiguous. The sequenced sample was peripheral blood. The receptor comes from a human donor in a cohort sampled during active COVID-19. In DNA, the CDR3 is TGTGCCAGCAGTTACTCGAGGCAGAACTATGGCTACACCTTC. This sequence encodes CASSYSRQNYGYTF.